This TCR beta chain was obtained from a study of blood T cell repertoires in COVID-19. Study information: Samples came from the United States, Italy and Spain, spanning acute and convalescent COVID-19. T cells, B-cell-depleted T cells, or PBMCs supplied cDNA or gDNA.

CDR1 and CDR2 (germline): LGHDT, YNNKEL (reference sequence). The CDR3 consists of 15 residues. V lost 1 base and J lost 0, with 9 bases in between. Generated by immunoSEQ multiplex PCR, the TCRdb table keeps only in-frame clones and is missing some. The profile shows approximately 300,000 clones, about 92% of them singletons. Cohorts were based on clinical histories the participants reported. The chain couples TRBV3-1 (or the pseudogene TRBV3-2) to TRBJ1-2; D is unresolved. The specimen sequenced was PBMCs or T cells enriched from blood (not recorded which). The clonotype comes from a woman aged 25 to 39 who had recovered from COVID-19. CDR3: CASSQAPGANYGYTF. The CDR3 DNA reads as TGTGCCAGCAGCCAAGCGCCCGGGGCTAACTATGGCTACACCTTC.